This TCR beta chain was found in a study of Graves' ophthalmopathy and Graves' hyperthyroidism. RNA served as the template for amplifying TCR beta CDR3 regions. First-round RT-PCR with HTBI primers preceded a second-round multiplex PCR. A single record per CDR3 protein comes from TCRdb applying MiXCR to the multiplex PCR reads. The sample includes 230,000 or so distinct CDR3 sequences, 40% to 50% seen only once; the top ten take about 45%. The clonotype was recovered from an adult man with Graves' ophthalmopathy. Sequenced material: peripheral blood.

CDR3 protein: CATSKDRGGDGYTF. The CDR3 DNA reads TGTGCCACCAGCAAAGACAGGGGCGGAGATGGCTACACCTTC. The gene calls are TRBV15 and TRBJ1-2, with 8 nucleotides matching TRBD1. In germline, CDR1 is LNHNV, CDR2 YYDKDF (reference sequence). The CDR3 length is 14 residues. Germline trimming cut 4 bases from V and 6 bases from J; bases unmatched to any gene: 7.